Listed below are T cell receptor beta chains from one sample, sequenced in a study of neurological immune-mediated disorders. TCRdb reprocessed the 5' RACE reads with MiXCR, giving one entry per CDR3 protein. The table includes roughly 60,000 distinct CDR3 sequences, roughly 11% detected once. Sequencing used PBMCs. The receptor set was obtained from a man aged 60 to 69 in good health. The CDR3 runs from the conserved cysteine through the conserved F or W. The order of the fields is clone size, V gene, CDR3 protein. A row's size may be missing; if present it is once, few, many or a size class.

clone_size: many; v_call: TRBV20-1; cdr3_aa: CSARTTRDSFGEQFF
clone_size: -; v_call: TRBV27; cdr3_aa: CASSTQGVGALFF
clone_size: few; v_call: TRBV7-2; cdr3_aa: CASSLGTGLAGNTIYF
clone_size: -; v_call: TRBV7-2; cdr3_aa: CASSSPERGQHEQYF
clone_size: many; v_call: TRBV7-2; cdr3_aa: CASSLERGDTQYF
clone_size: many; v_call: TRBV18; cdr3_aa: CASSPPSRYNEQFF
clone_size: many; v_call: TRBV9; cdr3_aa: CASSVAGSGGATDTQYF
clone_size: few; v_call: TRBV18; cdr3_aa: CAISPPATDTQYF
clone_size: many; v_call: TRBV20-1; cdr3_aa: CSAIPRGLSPGELFF
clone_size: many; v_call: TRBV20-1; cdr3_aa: CSPVLAGYEQFF
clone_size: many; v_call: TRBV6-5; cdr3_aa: CASSPQVIEGNSPLHF
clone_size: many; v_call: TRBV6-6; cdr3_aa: CASSQGQGGEKLFF
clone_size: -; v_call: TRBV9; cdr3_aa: CASRPAGTEGTEQFF
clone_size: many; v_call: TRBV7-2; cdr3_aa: CASSLYLELIYGYTF
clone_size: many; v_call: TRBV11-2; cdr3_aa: CASSPRRGSTDTQYF
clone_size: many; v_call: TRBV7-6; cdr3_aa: CASSTQGYSPLHF
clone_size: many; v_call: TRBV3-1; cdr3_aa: CASSQISGGAGDTQYF
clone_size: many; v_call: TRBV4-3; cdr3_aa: CASSQDKGFWNTEAFF
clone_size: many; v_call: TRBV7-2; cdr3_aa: CASSAWGDLEAFF
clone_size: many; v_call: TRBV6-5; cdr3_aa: CATLGGQNGELFF
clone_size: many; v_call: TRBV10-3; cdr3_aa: CAITGTGGYEQYF
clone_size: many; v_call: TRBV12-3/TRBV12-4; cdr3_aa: CASSSPTPPTEAFF
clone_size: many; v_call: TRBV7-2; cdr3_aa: CASSLGRGQGRPQHF
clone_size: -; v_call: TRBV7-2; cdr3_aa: CASSPRAGGHETQYF
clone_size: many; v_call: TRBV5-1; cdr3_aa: CASRGTGDEQYF
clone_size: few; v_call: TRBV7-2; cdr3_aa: CASSPGTGVMNTEAFF
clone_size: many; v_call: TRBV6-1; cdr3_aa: CASSERDQETQYF
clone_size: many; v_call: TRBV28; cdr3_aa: CASSGASKNIQYF
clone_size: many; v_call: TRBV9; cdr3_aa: CASSVARNTEAFF
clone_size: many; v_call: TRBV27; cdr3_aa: CASSFTPVNTEAFF
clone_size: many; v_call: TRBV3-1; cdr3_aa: CASSPRDREQFF
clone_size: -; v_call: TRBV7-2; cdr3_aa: CAGSAVPDRVGNTIYF
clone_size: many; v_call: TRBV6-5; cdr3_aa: CASSYSSRGGYEQYF
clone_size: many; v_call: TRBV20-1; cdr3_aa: CSSRDSGGYEQYF
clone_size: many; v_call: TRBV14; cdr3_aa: CASSHSGSTNEKLFF
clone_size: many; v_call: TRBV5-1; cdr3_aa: CASSTTRQETQYF
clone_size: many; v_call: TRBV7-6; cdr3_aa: CASSPGTSGLGTQYF
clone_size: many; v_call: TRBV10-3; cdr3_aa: CAISEHPRGREYSPLHF
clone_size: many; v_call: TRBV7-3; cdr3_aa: CASSLRPRLAGGHNEQFF
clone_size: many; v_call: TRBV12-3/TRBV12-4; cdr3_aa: CASRGALGLEAFF
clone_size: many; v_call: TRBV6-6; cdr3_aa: CASTPRSGNQPQHF
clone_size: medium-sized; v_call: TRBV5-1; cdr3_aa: CASSPRTGGGLRGAEQFF
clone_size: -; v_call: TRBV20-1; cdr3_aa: CSAIGTSGPPYF
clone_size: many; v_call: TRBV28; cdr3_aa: CASSLSRTAVFATNEKLFF
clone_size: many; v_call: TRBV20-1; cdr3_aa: CRAAGAEAFF
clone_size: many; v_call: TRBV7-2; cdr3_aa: CASSPLTGRAETQYF
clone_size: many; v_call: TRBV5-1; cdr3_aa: CASSLDRSFGTQYF
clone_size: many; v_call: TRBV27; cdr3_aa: CASSFSGPREKLFF
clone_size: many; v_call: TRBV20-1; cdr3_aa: CSASMVSFYGYTF
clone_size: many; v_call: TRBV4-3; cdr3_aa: CASSPRRGNQPQHF
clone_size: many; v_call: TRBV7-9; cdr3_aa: CASSAADKNIQYF
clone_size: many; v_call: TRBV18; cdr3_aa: CASSLGQYSNQPQHF
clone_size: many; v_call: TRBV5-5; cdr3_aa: CASSPGGGARGTGELFF
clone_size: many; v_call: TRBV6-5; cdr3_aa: CASRRGGQTNTEAFF
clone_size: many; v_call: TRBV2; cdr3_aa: CASSKTSGGAEETQYF
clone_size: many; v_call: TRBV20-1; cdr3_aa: CSARRETQYF
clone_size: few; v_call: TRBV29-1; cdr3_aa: CSFRGGRGYQETQYF